This T cell receptor (beta chain) is from a study of blood T cell repertoires in COVID-19. Membership in each cohort depended on participant-reported clinical history. Repertoires were generated with immunoSEQ multiplex PCR, while TCRdb's copy carries only in-frame clones and drops some. The sample includes under 200,000 clones, around 82% of them seen just once. Germline V gives CDR1 SGDLS, CDR2 YYNGEE. This CDR3 has 16 amino acids. Trimming cost V 4 bases and J 4 bases; bases outside gene matches: 12. The chain joins TRBV9 to TRBJ2-5; TRBD2 agrees at 8 bases. The receptor was derived from an older woman with acute COVID-19. The specimen was PBMCs or T cells enriched from blood (not recorded which). CDR3 in DNA: TGTGCCAGCAGCCCAATGGCGGGAGGTAGTGCAGAGACCCAGTACTTC. Protein: CASSPMAGGSAETQYF.